This note documents a single TCR beta chain sequence. The target antigen is unknown. The table came from immunoSEQ multiplex PCR; TCRdb's copy has only in-frame clones and leaves some out. The repertoire has under 200,000 clones, 75% to 90% of them found once; the top ten carry more than 2%. The data derive from a study of cytomegalovirus exposure and HLA in healthy donors. CDR1 is LNHDA and CDR2 is SQIVND in the germline V gene (reference sequence). The CDR3 is 11 amino acids. V lost 7 bases to trimming and J lost 3 bases, with 6 bases between them. Points from the study as a whole: Per published reports, the classifier diagnosed cytomegalovirus status with high specificity and sensitivity. Despite most TCR sequences being rare, some public TCRs occurred in many donors.

This sequence joins TRBV19 and TRBJ1-1; D remains unclear. The sequence was obtained from a woman under 30 in good health and CMV-seronegative. Material: PBMCs. The CDR3 region has the DNA TGTGCCAGTACCCTTTACACTGAAGCTTTCTTT. It codes for CASTLYTEAFF.